Below are 18 T cell receptor beta chains sequenced from a single sample in a study of T cell responses to AZD1222 COVID-19 vaccine. Only in-frame clones appear in the TCRdb table, and some are missing; sequencing was by immunoSEQ multiplex PCR. Of about 110,000 clones detected, approximately 88% appear once; the ten largest clones hold about 13%. Sequenced material: peripheral blood, taken on day 0 of MenACWY control vaccination. The receptors here all came from an adult in good health.

J is TRBJ2-2 and V is TRBV24-1, with 8 nucleotides matching TRBD1. V lost 0 bases, J lost 7 bases, and 9 bases stayed unmatched. The CDR3 loop spans 17 amino acids. Germline assignment: CDR1 KGHDR and CDR2 SFDVKD. The CDR3 sequence: CATSDLEWGQEDGELFF. In nucleotides, the CDR3 is TGTGCCACCAGTGATTTGGAGTGGGGACAGGAGGACGGGGAGCTGTTTTTT.

This chain's CDR3 is CASSLDTVVLTF. CDR3 DNA sequence: TGTGCCAGCAGCTTAGATACGGTAGTCCTGACTTTC. J is TRBJ2-6 and V is TRBV7-8, with unresolved D. Per germline, CDR1 SGHVS and CDR2 FQNEAQ. The CDR3 is 12 amino acids. The V and J ends lost 1 base and 13 bases respectively, with 8 bases between them.

This clone was recorded only once. V is TRBV7-3 and J is TRBJ1-1, with 9 nucleotides matching TRBD1. Looked up from germline, CDR1 is SGHTA and CDR2 is FQGTGA. The CDR3 loop spans 14 amino acids. V shed 5 bases, J shed 2 bases, and the junction held 3 bases outside the gene matches. This CDR3 is CASSAGQGNTEAFF. The CDR3 bases are TGTGCCAGCAGCGCGGGACAGGGAAACACTGAAGCTTTCTTT.

This clone has a single count. The V and J genes are TRBV29-1 and TRBJ1-1, with TRBD1 identical over 10 bases. This CDR3 is built from 12 residues. V gave up 7 bases and J gave up 5 bases; unmatched junction bases: 4. Per germline, CDR1 SQVTM and CDR2 ANQGSEA. As DNA, the CDR3 is TGCAGCGCCGGGACAGGGGCGACTGAAGCTTTCTTT. Translated: CSAGTGATEAFF. Using reference TRBV29-1 and TRBJ1-1 for the parts outside the CDR3, the full variable domain is SAVISQKPSRDICQRGTSLTIQCQVDSQVTMMFWYRQQPGQSLTLIATANQGSEATYESGFVIDKFPISRPNLTFSTLTVSNMSPEDSSIYLCSAGTGATEAFFGQGTRLTVV.

V and J are TRBV7-3 and TRBJ2-7; no clear D. The V end lost 4 bases, the J end lost 2 bases, and 12 bases lay between the germline ends. In germline, CDR1 is SGHTA, CDR2 FQGTGA. The CDR3 is 14 residues long. As DNA, the CDR3 is TGTGCCAGCAGCTCGGACGCCTCTCCCTACGAGCAGTACTTC. Translated, it gives CASSSDASPYEQYF.

V usage is TRBV11-1 and J usage is TRBJ2-3; 12 bases fit TRBD2. In germline, CDR1 is SGHAT, CDR2 FQDESV (reference sequence). CDR3 length: 16 amino acids. The V and J ends lost 5 bases and 2 bases, in that order; junction bases with no gene match: 5. In DNA, the CDR3 is TGTGCCAGCAGCCCTCGGACTAGCGGGAACACAGATACGCAGTATTTT. Its translation: CASSPRTSGNTDTQYF.

The chain recombines TRBV6-2 or TRBV6-3 with TRBJ2-3; 8 bases fit TRBD2. Germline V gene lookup returns CDR1 MNHEY and CDR2 SVGEGT. The CDR3 is 15 residues long. The ends lost 5 bases at V and 0 bases at J; junction bases unmatched: 4. CDR3 in amino acids: CASSGLAGSTDTQYF. The CDR3 nucleotides read TGTGCCAGCAGTGGACTAGCAGGAAGCACAGATACGCAGTATTTT.

This chain links TRBV30 with TRBJ1-2, with TRBD1 matching over 7 bases. This CDR3 has 11 residues. CDR1 GTSNPN and CDR2 SVGIG come from the germline V gene (reference sequence). With 2 bases clipped from V and 8 bases from J, the junction kept 2 bases outside the gene matches. CDR3 nucleotide sequence: TGTGCCTGGAGTCAGGGGGGCGGCTACACCTTC. This translates into CAWSQGGGYTF.

The chain links TRBV4-3 to TRBJ2-2, with 7 nucleotides matching TRBD1. Germline assignment: CDR1 LGHNA and CDR2 YSLEER. This CDR3 is 15 amino acids long. V shed 5 bases and J 6 bases; nucleotides not matched to a gene: 9. The CDR3 region has the DNA TGCGCCAGCAGCTCAAGTACAGGGGAACCCGGGGAGCTGTTTTTT. The encoded protein is CASSSSTGEPGELFF.

The V and J genes are TRBV4-1 and TRBJ1-3, with D uncertain. V lost 1 base to trimming and J lost 0 bases, with 13 bases between them. CDR3 length: 17 amino acids. Germline assignment: CDR1 MGHRA and CDR2 YSYEKL. In DNA form, the CDR3 reads TGCGCCAGCAGCCAAGGCGGAGTTAGGACCTCTGGAAACACCATATATTTT. Protein product: CASSQGGVRTSGNTIYF.

This clone was recorded once. Here the CDR3 reads CASSSWTVRQPQHF. The CDR3 nucleotides read TGTGCCAGCAGCTCTTGGACAGTCCGCCAGCCCCAGCATTTT. This chain connects TRBV7-9 to TRBJ1-5; a weak D match, TRBD1 (6 bases). Germline V gene lookup returns CDR1 SEHNR and CDR2 FQNEAQ (reference sequence). The CDR3 length is 14 residues. Deletions cut 4 bases from V and 7 bases from J, with 14 bases between.

This chain joins TRBV2 and TRBJ2-7; D could derive from TRBD1 or TRBD2 (5 bases each). Germline V gene sequence: CDR1 SNHLY, CDR2 FYNNEI. The germline V and J ends were trimmed by 5 bases and 2 bases, with 13 bases remaining between them. The CDR3 loop spans 14 amino acids. In DNA, the CDR3 is TGTGCCAGCAGTTTAGGGACGTATACCTACGAGCAGTACTTC. Its protein is CASSLGTYTYEQYF.

This clone was counted once. This chain links TRBV19 with TRBJ1-4; no clear D. This CDR3 spans 14 amino acids. Deletions cut 10 bases from V and 5 bases from J, with 17 bases between. Per germline, CDR1 LNHDA and CDR2 SQIVND (reference sequence). CDR3 amino acids: CATHPRWENEKLFF. In DNA, the CDR3 is TGTGCCACCCACCCACGATGGGAAAATGAAAAACTGTTTTTT. The full variable domain, in which reference TRBV19 and TRBJ1-4 provide the parts outside the CDR3, is DGGITQSPKYLFRKEGQNVTLSCEQNLNHDAMYWYRQDPGQGLRLIYYSQIVNDFQKGDIAEGYSVSREKKESFPLTVTSAQKNPTAFYLCATHPRWENEKLFFGSGTQLSVL.

In this sample, this clone turned up once. The CDR3: CASRRIVQGFGGYTF. DNA for the CDR3: TGTGCCAGCAGACGGATCGTACAGGGGTTTGGGGGCTACACCTTC. The V gene is TRBV28, the J gene TRBJ1-2, with 7 nucleotides matching TRBD1. The V segment lost 6 bases and the J segment 8 bases; nucleotides outside the gene matches: 15. CDR1 MDHEN and CDR2 SYDVKM come from the germline V gene. The CDR3 totals 15 residues.

This clone was picked up a small number of times. The gene calls are TRBV5-1 and TRBJ1-1; tentatively, D is TRBD1 (6 bases). Looked up from germline, CDR1 is SGHRS and CDR2 is YFSETQ. This CDR3 contains 16 residues. Trimming took 4 bases from V and 0 from J, leaving 16 bases between them. The CDR3 nucleotides are TGCGCCAGCAGCGAAGGGGGTTTCGTCGTGAACACTGAAGCTTTCTTT. This gives the protein CASSEGGFVVNTEAFF.

The chain couples TRBV28 to TRBJ1-6; no definite D call. The CDR3 extends over 14 amino acids. Germline assignment: CDR1 MDHEN and CDR2 SYDVKM. The V end lost 4 bases, the J end lost 7 bases, and 11 bases lay between the germline ends. This CDR3 reads CASSSRTENSPLHF. DNA of the CDR3: TGTGCCAGCAGTTCTCGGACCGAGAATTCACCCCTCCACTTT.

This chain uses TRBV7-9 with TRBJ2-7; tentatively, D is TRBD1 (6 bases). CDR3 length: 16 amino acids. Germline CDR1 and CDR2: SEHNR and FQNEAQ (reference sequence). V lost 4 bases and J lost 4, with 20 bases in between. The CDR3 loop reads CASSSPPGTQQYEQYF. The CDR3, as DNA: TGTGCCAGCAGCTCACCCCCGGGGACACAGCAGTACGAGCAGTACTTC.

This clone turned up a few times. The rearrangement uses TRBV2 and TRBJ2-1; 10 bases align to TRBD2. This CDR3 contains 13 residues. From germline, CDR1 is SNHLY and CDR2 FYNNEI. Unmatched junction bases numbered 1, after V lost 8 bases and J lost 3 bases. As DNA, the CDR3 is TGTGCCAGCGCTAGCGGGAGCTACAATGAGCAGTTCTTC. It specifies CASASGSYNEQFF. Supplemented by reference TRBV2 and TRBJ2-1, the full variable domain reads EPEVTQTPSHQVTQMGQEVILRCVPISNHLYFYWYRQILGQKVEFLVSFYNNEISEKSEIFDDQFSVERPDGSNFTLKIRSTKLEDSAMYFCASASGSYNEQFFGPGTRLTVL.